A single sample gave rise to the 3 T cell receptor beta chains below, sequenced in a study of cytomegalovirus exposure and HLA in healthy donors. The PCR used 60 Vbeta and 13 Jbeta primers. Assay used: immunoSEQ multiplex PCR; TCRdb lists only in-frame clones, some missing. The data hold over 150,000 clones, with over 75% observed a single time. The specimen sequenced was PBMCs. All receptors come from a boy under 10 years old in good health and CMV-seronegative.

CDR3 sequence reads: CASTRQDGVTEAFF. The CDR3, as DNA: TGTGCCAGCACTCGACAGGATGGAGTCACTGAAGCTTTCTTT. The V and J genes are TRBV6-1 and TRBJ1-1, with D possibly matching TRBD1 (6 bases). This CDR3 is built from 14 residues. The V end lost 7 bases, the J end lost 4 bases, and 16 bases lay between the germline ends. Germline CDR1 and CDR2: MNHNS and SASEGT.

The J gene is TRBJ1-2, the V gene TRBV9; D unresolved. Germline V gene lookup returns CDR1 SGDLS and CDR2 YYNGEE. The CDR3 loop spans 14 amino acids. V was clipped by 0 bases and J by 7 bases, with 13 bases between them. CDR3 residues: CASSVATTTGGYTF. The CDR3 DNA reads TGTGCCAGCAGCGTAGCTACAACAACGGGTGGCTACACCTTC.

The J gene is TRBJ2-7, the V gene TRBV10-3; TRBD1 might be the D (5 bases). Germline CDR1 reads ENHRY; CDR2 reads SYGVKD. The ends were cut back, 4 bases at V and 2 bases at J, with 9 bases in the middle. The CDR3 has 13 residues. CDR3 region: CAISADITYEQYF. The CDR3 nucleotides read TGTGCCATCAGTGCGGACATTACCTACGAGCAGTACTTC.